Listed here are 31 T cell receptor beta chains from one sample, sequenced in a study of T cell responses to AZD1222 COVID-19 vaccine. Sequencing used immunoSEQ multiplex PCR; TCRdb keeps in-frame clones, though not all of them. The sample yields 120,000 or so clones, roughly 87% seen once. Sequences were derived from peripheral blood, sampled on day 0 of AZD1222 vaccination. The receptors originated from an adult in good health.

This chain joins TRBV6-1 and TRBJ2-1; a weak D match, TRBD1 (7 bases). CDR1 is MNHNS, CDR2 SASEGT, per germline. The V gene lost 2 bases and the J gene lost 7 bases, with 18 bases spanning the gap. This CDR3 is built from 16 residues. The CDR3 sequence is CASSELRPGGWNEQFF. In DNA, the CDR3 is TGTGCCAGCAGTGAATTAAGGCCAGGGGGGTGGAATGAGCAGTTCTTC.

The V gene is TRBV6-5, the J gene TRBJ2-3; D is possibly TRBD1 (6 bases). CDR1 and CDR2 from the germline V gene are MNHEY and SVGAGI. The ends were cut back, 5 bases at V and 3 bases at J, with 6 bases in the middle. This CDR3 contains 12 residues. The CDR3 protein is CASSTGTDTQYF. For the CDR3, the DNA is TGTGCCAGCAGTACAGGGACAGATACGCAGTATTTT.

This CDR3 is CASSKATGTGELFF. CDR3 in DNA: TGTGCCAGCAGCAAAGCCACAGGGACCGGGGAGCTGTTTTTT. The chain combines TRBV21-1 with TRBJ2-2; the D call of TRBD1 is as the table states it, not checked on the DNA. TRBV21-1 is a known pseudogene. The CDR3 is 14 amino acids.

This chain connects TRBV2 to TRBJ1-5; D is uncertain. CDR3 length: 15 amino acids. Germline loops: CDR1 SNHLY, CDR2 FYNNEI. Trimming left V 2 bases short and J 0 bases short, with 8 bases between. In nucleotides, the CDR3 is TGTGCCAGCAGTGAACGTGCCAATAGCAATCAGCCCCAGCATTTT. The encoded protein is CASSERANSNQPQHF.

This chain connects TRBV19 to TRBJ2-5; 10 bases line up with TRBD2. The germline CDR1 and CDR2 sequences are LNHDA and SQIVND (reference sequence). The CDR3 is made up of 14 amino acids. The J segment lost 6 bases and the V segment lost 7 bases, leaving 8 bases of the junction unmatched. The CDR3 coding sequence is TGTGCCAGTAAAGCGGGGGGGCCGACGAAGACCCAGTACTTC. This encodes CASKAGGPTKTQYF.

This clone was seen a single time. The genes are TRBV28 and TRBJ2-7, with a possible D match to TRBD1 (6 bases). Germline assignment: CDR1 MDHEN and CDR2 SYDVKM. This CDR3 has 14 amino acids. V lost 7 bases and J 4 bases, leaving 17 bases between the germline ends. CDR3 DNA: TGTGCCAGCACCGAACCGGGACACCCTTACGAGCAGTACTTC. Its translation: CASTEPGHPYEQYF.

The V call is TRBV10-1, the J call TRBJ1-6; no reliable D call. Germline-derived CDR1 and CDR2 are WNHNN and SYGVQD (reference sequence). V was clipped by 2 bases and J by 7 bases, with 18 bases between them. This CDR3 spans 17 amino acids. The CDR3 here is CASSEPSRVRKNSPLHF. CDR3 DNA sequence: TGCGCCAGCAGTGAGCCATCGAGGGTCAGGAAGAATTCACCCCTCCACTTT.

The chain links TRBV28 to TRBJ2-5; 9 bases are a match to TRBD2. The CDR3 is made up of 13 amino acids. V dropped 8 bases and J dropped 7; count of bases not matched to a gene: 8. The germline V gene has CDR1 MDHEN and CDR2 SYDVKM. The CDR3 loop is CASATGGGATQYF. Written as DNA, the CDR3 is TGTGCCAGCGCAACGGGCGGGGGGGCGACCCAGTACTTC.

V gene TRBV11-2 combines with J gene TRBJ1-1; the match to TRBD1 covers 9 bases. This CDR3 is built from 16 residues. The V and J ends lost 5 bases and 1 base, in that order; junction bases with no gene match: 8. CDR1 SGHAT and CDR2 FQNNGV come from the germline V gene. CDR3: CASSPGQGRGNTEAFF. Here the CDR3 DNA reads TGTGCCAGCAGCCCCGGACAGGGGAGGGGGAACACTGAAGCTTTCTTT.

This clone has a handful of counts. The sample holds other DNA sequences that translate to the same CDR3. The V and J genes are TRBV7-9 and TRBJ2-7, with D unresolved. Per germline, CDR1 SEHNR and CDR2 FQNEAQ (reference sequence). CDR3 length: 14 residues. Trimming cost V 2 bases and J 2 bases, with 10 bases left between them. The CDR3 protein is CASSLTDGPYEQYF. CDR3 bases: TGTGCCAGCAGCTTAACGGATGGTCCCTACGAGCAGTACTTC.

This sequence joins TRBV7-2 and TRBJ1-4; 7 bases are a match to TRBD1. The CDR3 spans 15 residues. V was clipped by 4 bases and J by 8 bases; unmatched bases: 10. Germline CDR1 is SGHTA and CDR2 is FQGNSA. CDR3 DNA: TGTGCCAGCAGCTCCCGACAGGGAGGAGGGGAAAAACTGTTTTTT. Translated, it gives CASSSRQGGGEKLFF.

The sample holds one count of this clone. DNA of the CDR3: TGTGCCAGCAGTTCCGCAGGGAGCTCTGGAAACACCATATATTTT. Protein: CASSSAGSSGNTIYF. The J gene is TRBJ1-3, the V gene TRBV6-5; a possible D gene is TRBD1 (5 bases). This CDR3 is 15 amino acids long. V lost 4 bases, J lost 0 bases, and 10 bases lay in between. Germline CDR1 MNHEY, CDR2 SVGAGI.

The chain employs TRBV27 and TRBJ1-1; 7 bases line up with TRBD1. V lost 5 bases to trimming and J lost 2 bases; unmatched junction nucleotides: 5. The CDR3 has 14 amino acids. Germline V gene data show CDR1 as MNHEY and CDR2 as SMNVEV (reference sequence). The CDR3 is CASSPWTGNTEAFF. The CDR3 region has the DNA TGTGCCAGCAGTCCCTGGACAGGAAACACTGAAGCTTTCTTT.

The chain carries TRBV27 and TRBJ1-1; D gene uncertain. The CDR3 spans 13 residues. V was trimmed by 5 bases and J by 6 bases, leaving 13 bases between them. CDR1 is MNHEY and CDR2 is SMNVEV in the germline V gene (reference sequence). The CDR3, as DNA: TGTGCCAGCAGTCCCGCCCCGGGCGCTGAAGCTTTCTTT. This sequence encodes CASSPAPGAEAFF.

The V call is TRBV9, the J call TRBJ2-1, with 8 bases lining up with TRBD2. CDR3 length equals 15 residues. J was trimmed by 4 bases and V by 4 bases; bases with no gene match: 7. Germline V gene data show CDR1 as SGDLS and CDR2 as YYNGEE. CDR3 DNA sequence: TGTGCCAGCAGCTTGATTAGCGGGGCTTACAATGAGCAGTTCTTC. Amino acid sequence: CASSLISGAYNEQFF.

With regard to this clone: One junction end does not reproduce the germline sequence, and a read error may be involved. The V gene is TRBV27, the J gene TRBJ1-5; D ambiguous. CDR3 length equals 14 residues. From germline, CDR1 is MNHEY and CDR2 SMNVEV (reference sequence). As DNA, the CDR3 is TGTGCCAGCAGTTTAGGATTTAGCGATCAGCCCCAGCATTTT. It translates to CASSLGFSDQPQHF.

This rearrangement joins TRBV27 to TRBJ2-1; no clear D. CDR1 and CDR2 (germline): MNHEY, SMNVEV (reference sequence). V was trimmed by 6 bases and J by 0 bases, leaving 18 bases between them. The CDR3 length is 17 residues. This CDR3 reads CASREGPTLGSYNEQFF. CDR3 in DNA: TGTGCCAGCAGGGAAGGACCGACCCTTGGCTCCTACAATGAGCAGTTCTTC.

The CDR3 region has the DNA TGTGCCAGCAGCCGCGGTGGAGGGGGCTACGAGCAGTACTTC. This sequence encodes CASSRGGGGYEQYF. This chain uses TRBV11-2 with TRBJ2-7; tentatively, D is TRBD1 or TRBD2 (6 bases each). Trimming took off 5 bases at V and 3 bases at J, with 14 bases between the two ends. Germline loops: CDR1 SGHAT, CDR2 FQNNGV. The CDR3 runs 14 residues.

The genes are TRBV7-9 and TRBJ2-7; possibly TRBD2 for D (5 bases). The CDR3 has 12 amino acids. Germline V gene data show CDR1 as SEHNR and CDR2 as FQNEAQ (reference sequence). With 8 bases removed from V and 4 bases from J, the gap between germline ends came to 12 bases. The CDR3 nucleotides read TGTGCCAGCCGGGCTCCGGGGTACGAGCAGTACTTC. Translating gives CASRAPGYEQYF.

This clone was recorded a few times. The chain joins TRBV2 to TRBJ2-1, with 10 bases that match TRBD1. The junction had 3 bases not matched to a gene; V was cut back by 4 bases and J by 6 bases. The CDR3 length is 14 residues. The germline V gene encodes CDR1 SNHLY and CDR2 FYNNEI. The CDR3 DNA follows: TGTGCCAGCAGTGGAAGGACAGGGGGCAATGAGCAGTTCTTC. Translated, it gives CASSGRTGGNEQFF.

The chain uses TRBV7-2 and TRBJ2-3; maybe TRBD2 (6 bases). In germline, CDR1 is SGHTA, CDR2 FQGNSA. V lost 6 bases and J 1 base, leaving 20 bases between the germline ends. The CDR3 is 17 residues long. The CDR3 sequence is CASRPTRRAARTDTQYF. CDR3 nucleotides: TGTGCCAGCAGACCCACGAGGAGGGCAGCCCGCACAGATACGCAGTATTTT.

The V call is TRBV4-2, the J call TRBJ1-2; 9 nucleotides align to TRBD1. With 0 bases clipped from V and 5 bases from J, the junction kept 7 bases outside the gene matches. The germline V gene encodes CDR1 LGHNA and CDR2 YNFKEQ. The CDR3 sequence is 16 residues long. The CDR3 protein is CASSQDLGTGFYGYTF. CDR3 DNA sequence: TGTGCCAGCAGCCAAGATCTCGGGACAGGGTTTTATGGCTACACCTTC.

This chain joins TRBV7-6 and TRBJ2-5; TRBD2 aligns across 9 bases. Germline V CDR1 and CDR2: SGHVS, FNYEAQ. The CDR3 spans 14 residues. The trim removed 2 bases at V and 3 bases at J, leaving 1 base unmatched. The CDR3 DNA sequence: TGTGCCAGCAGCTTACGACTAGCGGAAGAGACCCAGTACTTC. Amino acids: CASSLRLAEETQYF. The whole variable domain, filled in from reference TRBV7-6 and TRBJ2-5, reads GAGVSQSPRYKVTKRGQDVALRCDPISGHVSLYWYRQALGQGPEFLTYFNYEAQQDKSGLPNDRFSAERPEGSISTLTIQRTEQRDSAMYRCASSLRLAEETQYFGPGTRLLVL.

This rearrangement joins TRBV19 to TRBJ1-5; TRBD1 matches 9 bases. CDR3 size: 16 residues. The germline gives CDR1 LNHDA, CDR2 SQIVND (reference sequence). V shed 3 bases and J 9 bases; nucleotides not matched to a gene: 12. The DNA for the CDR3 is TGTGCCAGTAGTATCTTACCGGGACAGGGTTCAAGGCCCCAGCATTTT. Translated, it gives CASSILPGQGSRPQHF. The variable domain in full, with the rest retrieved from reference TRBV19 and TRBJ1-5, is DGGITQSPKYLFRKEGQNVTLSCEQNLNHDAMYWYRQDPGQGLRLIYYSQIVNDFQKGDIAEGYSVSREKKESFPLTVTSAQKNPTAFYLCASSILPGQGSRPQHFGDGTRLSIL.

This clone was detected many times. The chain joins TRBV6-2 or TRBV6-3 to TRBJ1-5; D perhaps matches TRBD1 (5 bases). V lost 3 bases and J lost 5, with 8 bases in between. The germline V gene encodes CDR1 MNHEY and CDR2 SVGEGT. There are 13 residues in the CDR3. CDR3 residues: CASSYTTDQPQHF. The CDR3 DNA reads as TGTGCCAGCAGTTATACGACAGATCAGCCCCAGCATTTT.

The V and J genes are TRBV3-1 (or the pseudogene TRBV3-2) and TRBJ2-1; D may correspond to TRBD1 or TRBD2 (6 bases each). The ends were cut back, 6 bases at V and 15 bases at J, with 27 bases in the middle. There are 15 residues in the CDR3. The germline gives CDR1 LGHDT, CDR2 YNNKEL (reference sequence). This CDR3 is CASRSRGSRGAGVFF. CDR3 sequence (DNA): TGTGCCAGCAGAAGTAGAGGGTCTAGGGGGGCAGGGGTGTTCTTC.

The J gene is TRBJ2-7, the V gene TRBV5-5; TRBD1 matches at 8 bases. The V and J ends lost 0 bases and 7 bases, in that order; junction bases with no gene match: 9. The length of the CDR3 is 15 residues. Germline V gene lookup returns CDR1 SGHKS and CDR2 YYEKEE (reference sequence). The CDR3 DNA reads TGTGCCAGCAGCTTGGGGGTCCAGGGGGCTGGGGAGCAGTACTTC. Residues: CASSLGVQGAGEQYF.

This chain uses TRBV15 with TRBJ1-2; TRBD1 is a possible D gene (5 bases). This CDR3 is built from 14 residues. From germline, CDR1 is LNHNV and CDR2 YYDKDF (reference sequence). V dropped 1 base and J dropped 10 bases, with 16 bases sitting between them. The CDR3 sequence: CATSRGDLTMDYTF. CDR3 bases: TGTGCCACCAGCAGAGGGGACCTAACTATGGACTACACCTTC.

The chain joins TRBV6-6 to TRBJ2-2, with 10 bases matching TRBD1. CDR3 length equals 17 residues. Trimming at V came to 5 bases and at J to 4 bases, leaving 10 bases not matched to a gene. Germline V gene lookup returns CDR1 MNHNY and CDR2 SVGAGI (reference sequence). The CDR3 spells CASSRPPGQGITGELFF. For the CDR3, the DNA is TGTGCCAGCAGTCGCCCCCCGGGACAGGGGATCACCGGGGAGCTGTTTTTT.

The CDR3 DNA follows: TGCGCCAGCAGCTTGGGGGTGTGGGAGCGGAGGGACACTGAAGCTTTCTTT. This gives the protein CASSLGVWERRDTEAFF. J is TRBJ1-1 and V is TRBV5-1; D gene ambiguous. Germline V CDR1 and CDR2: SGHRS, YFSETQ. CDR3 length: 17 amino acids. The V gene lost 0 bases and the J gene lost 3 bases, with 18 bases spanning the gap.

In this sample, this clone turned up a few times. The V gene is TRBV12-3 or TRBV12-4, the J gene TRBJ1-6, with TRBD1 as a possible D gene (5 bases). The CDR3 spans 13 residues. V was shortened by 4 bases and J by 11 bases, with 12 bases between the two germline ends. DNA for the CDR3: TGTGCCAGCAGTTCGACGGTGGGACCACCCCTCCACTTT. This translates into CASSSTVGPPLHF.